Detailed here is one T cell receptor (beta chain). V was shortened by 6 bases and J by 4 bases, with 11 bases between the two germline ends. Germline V CDR1 and CDR2: SGHTA, FQGNSA. The CDR3 spans 13 residues. The sample is drawn from a study of blood T cell repertoires in COVID-19. For the study at large: Some COVID-19 samples were acute and others convalescent; all came from the United States, Italy and Spain. Sample material is recorded as cDNA or gDNA derived from T cells, B-cell-depleted T cells, or PBMCs.

Original methodology: Counts of nucleated cells, estimated from reference gene primer amplification, were obtained. TCRdb's copy holds only in-frame clones and misses some; the assay was immunoSEQ multiplex PCR. V and J calls and clone size are given by that table; D and trimming were obtained from the DNA. The data contain under 300,000 clones, around nine tenths of them singletons. The TCR was taken from a man under 40 with COVID-19, enrolled during active disease. This chain connects TRBV7-2 to TRBJ2-3; no clear D. The sample was peripheral blood. The CDR3 DNA is TGTGCCAGCAGATCTCTAGGCTCAGATACGCAGTATTTT. Protein product: CASRSLGSDTQYF.